The source of this TCR beta chain is a study of CD8 T cells in Susac syndrome. RNA totalling about 0.5 to 1 ug underwent reverse transcription with random hexamers. TCRdb used MiXCR to reprocess the immunoSEQ multiplex PCR reads, holding one entry per CDR3 protein. The sample holds about 300,000 distinct CDR3 sequences, about 90% seen once. Whole-study results and caveats: A relatively small number of individuals underwent TCR sequencing and HLA analysis.

CDR3 size: 15 residues. The germline V and J ends were trimmed by 3 bases and 1 base, with 12 bases remaining between them. Germline CDR1 is LNHNV and CDR2 is YYDKDF (reference sequence). TEMRA cells were FACS-enriched, and CD8+ and CD4+ T cells were isolated negatively. For this clonotype: The antigen is undetermined.

The rearrangement joins TRBV15 to TRBJ1-1, with a possible D match to TRBD1 (5 bases). Material for sequencing was CD4+ T cells from PBMCs. The TCR was taken from a human donor with multiple sclerosis. For the CDR3, the DNA is TGTGCCACCAGCAGGGCCCGAGGGGCGAACACTGAAGCTTTCTTT. Residues: CATSRARGANTEAFF.